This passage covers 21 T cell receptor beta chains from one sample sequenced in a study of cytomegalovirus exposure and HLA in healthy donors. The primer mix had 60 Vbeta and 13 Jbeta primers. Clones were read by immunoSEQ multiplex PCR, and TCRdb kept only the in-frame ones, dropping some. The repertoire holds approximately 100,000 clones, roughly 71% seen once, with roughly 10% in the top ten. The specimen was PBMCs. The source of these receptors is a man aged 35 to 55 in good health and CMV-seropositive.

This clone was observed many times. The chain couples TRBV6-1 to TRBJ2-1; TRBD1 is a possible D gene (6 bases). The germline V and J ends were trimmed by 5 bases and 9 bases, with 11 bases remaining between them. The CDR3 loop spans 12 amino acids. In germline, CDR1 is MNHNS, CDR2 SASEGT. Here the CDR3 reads CASSKQGPEQFF. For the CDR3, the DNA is TGTGCCAGCAGTAAACAGGGCCCTGAGCAGTTCTTC.

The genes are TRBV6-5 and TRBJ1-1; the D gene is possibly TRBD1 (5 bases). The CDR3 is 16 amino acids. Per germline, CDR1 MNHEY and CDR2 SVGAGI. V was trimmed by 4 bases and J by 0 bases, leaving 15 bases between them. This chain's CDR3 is CASSFLFGAMNTEAFF. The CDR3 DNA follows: TGTGCCAGCAGTTTCCTCTTTGGGGCAATGAACACTGAAGCTTTCTTT.

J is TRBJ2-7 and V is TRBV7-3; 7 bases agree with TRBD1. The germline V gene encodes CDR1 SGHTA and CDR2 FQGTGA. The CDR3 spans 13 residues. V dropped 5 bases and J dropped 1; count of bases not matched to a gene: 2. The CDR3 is CASSPDRSYEQYF. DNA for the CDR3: TGTGCCAGCAGCCCGGACAGGTCCTACGAGCAGTACTTC.

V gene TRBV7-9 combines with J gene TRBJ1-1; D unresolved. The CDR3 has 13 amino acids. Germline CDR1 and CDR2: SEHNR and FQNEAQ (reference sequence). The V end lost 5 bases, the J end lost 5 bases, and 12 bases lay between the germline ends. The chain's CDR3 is CASSQSKETEAFF. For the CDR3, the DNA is TGTGCCAGCAGCCAATCAAAGGAGACTGAAGCTTTCTTT. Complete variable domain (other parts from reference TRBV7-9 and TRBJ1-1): DTGVSQNPRHKITKRGQNVTFRCDPISEHNRLYWYRQTLGQGPEFLTYFQNEAQLEKSRLLSDRFSAERPKGSFSTLEIQRTEQGDSAMYLCASSQSKETEAFFGQGTRLTVV.

The CDR3 spells CATSRLPSGEQYF. The CDR3 nucleotides read TGTGCCACCAGTAGACTTCCGTCGGGGGAGCAGTACTTC. The chain employs TRBV15 and TRBJ2-7, with D maybe TRBD2 (5 bases). The CDR3 loop spans 13 amino acids. V gave up 6 bases and J gave up 7 bases, with 16 bases separating them. Germline V gene data show CDR1 as LNHNV and CDR2 as YYDKDF (reference sequence).

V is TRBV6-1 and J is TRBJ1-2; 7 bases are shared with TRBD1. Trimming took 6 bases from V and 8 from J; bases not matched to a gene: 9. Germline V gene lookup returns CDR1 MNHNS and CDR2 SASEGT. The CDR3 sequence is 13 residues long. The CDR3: CASSADRAGGYTF. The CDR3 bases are TGTGCCAGCAGCGCCGACAGGGCAGGGGGCTACACCTTC.

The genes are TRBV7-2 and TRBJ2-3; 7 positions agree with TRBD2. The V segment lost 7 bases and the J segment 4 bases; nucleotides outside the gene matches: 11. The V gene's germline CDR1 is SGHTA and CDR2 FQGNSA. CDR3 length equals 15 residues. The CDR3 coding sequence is TGTGCCAGCACACCACGGCGGGGGATCGCAGATACGCAGTATTTT. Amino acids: CASTPRRGIADTQYF.

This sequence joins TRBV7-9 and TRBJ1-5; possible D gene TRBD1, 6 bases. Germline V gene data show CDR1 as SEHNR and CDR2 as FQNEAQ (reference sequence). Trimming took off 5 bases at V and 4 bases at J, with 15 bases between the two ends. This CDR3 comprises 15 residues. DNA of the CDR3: TGTGCCAGCAGCCTGGTGGGGGCAGGTAATCAGCCCCAGCATTTT. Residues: CASSLVGAGNQPQHF.

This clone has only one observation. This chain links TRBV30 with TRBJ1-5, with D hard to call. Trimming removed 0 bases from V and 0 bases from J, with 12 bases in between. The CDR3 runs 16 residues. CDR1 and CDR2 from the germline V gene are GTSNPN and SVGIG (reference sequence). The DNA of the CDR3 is TGTGCCTGGAGTGTACGAGAAGAGTATAGCAATCAGCCCCAGCATTTT. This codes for CAWSVREEYSNQPQHF.

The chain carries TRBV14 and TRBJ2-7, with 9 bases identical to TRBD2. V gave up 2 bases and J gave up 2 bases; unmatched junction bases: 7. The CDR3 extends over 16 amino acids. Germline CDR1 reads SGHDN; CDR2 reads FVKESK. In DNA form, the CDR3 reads TGTGCCAGCAGCCAATCTCCTAGCGGGAAAACCTACGAGCAGTACTTC. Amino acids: CASSQSPSGKTYEQYF.

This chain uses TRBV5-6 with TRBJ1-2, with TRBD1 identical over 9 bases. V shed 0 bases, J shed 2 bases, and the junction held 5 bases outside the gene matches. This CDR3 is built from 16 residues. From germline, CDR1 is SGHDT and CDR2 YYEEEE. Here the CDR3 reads CASSLETGGPNYGYTF. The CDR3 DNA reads TGTGCCAGCAGCTTGGAAACAGGGGGCCCGAACTATGGCTACACCTTC.

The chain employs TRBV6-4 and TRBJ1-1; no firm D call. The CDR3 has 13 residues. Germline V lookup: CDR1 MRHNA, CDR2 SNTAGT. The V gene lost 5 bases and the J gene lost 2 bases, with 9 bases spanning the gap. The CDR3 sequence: CASSLDSNTEAFF. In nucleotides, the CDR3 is TGTGCCAGCAGTCTGGATAGCAACACTGAAGCTTTCTTT.

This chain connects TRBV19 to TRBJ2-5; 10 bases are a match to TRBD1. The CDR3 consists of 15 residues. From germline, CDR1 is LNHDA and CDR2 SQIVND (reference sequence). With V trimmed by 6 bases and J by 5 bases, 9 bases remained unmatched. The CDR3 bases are TGTGCCAGTAGCTTCGCGACAGGGGGCAGGGAGACCCAGTACTTC. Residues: CASSFATGGRETQYF.

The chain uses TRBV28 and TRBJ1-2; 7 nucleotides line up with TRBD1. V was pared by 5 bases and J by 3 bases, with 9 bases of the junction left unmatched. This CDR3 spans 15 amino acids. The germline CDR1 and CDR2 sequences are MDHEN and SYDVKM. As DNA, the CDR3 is TGTGCCAGCAGTACACAGGGGATTAGGGACTATGGCTACACCTTC. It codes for CASSTQGIRDYGYTF.

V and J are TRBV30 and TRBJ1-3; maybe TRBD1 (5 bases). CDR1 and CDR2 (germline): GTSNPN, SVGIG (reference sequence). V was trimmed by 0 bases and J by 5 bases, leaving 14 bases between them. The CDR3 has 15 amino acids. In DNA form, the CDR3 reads TGTGCCTGGAGTGTACAAGGGGTGTTGAGAAACACCATATATTTT. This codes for CAWSVQGVLRNTIYF.

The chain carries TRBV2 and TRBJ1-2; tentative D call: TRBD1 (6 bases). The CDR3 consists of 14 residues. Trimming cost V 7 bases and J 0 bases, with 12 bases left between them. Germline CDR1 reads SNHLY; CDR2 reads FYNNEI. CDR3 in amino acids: CASNRDISNYGYTF. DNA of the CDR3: TGTGCCAGCAACCGGGACATTTCTAACTATGGCTACACCTTC.

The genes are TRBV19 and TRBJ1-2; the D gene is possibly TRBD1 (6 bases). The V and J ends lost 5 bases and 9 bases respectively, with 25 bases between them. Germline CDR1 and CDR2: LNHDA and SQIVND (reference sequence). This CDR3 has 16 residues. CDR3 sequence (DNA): TGTGCCAGTAGTTCTGTCGAAGACAGGTCTGGAGATCGCTACACCTTC. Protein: CASSSVEDRSGDRYTF.

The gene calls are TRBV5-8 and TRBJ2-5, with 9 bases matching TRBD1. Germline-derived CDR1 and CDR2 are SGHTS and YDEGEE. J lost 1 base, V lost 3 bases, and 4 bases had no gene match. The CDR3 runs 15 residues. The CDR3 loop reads CASSSGTGPQETQYF. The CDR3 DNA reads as TGTGCCAGCAGCTCCGGGACAGGGCCCCAAGAGACCCAGTACTTC.

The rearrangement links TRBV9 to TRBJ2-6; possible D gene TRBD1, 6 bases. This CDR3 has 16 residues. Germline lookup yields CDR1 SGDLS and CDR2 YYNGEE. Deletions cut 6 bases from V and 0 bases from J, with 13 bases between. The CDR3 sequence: CASNEDSTSGANVLTF. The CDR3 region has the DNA TGTGCCAGCAACGAGGACAGTACCTCTGGGGCCAACGTCCTGACTTTC. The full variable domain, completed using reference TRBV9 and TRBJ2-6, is DSGVTQTPKHLITATGQRVTLRCSPRSGDLSVYWYQQSLDQGLQFLIQYYNGEERAKGNILERFSAQQFPDLHSELNLSSLELGDSALYFCASNEDSTSGANVLTFGAGSRLTVL.

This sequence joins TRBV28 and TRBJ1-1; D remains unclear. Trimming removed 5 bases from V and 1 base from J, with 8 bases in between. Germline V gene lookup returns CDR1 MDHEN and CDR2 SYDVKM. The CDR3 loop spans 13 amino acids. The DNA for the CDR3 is TGTGCCAGCAGTAAAAGACAGAACACTGAAGCTTTCTTT. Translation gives CASSKRQNTEAFF.

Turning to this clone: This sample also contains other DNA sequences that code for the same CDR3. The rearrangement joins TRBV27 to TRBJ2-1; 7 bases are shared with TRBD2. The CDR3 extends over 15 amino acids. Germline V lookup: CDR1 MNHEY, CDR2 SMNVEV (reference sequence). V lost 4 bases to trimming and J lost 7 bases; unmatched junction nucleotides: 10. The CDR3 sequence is CASSYPGTIGNEQFF. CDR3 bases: TGTGCCAGCAGTTACCCCGGGACTATCGGGAATGAGCAGTTCTTC.